Listed below are T cell receptor beta chains from one sample, sequenced in a study of identical twins. In TCRdb, the 5' RACE reads were re-called with MiXCR into one record per CDR3 protein. Among about 250,000 distinct CDR3 sequences listed, 7.5% were seen once. The sample was also reused in another study, on yellow fever vaccine responses in identical twins.

Sequences were obtained from CD8+ T cells sorted from blood. The receptor set was obtained from a woman aged 18-29 years in good health. The CDR3 runs from the conserved cysteine through the conserved F or W. Each record gives: clone size, D gene, J gene, V gene, CDR3 DNA, CDR3 protein. D genes are given only for firm matches. The size of a clone is reported for some rows only, either as once, few or many, or as a class for expanded clones.

many,TRBD1,TRBJ2-7,TRBV7-9,TGTGCCAGCAGCTTAGGGGACAGGGGGCGGCAGTACTTC,CASSLGDRGRQYF
few,.,TRBJ2-7,TRBV5-5,TGTGCCAGCAGCTTAACAGGGCGCTCCTACGAGCAGTACTTC,CASSLTGRSYEQYF
many,.,TRBJ2-5,TRBV11-2,TGTGCCAGCAGCTTAGATCCGGGACCTCTAAAAGAGACCCAGTACTTC,CASSLDPGPLKETQYF
few,.,TRBJ2-6,TRBV7-8,TGTGCCAGCAGCTTAGTTGTAGGGCCTGGGGCCAACGTCCTGACTTTC,CASSLVVGPGANVLTF
.,.,TRBJ1-2,TRBV4-1,TGCGCCAGCAGCCAAGATCAGGGGACGACCTATGGCTACACCTTC,CASSQDQGTTYGYTF
.,.,TRBJ2-5,TRBV20-1,TGCAGTGCTAGAGGCCGGGCCCATGGCGGAGAGACCCAGTACTTC,CSARGRAHGGETQYF
.,TRBD2,TRBJ2-7,TRBV6-5,TGTGCCAGCAGTTACTCGGGTAGCGGGAGCTACGAGCAGTACTTC,CASSYSGSGSYEQYF
.,.,TRBJ2-2,TRBV19,TGTGCCAGTACCCCAGGACCGACCACCGGGGAGCTGTTTTTT,CASTPGPTTGELFF
many,.,TRBJ1-6,TRBV7-3,TGTGCCAGCAGCTTAAGTTGGGGAGGCGATTCACCCCTCCACTTT,CASSLSWGGDSPLHF
many,TRBD2,TRBJ2-3,TRBV9,TGTGCCAGCAGCGTAACTAGCGGGAGGATGGATACGCAGTATTTT,CASSVTSGRMDTQYF
many,TRBD2,TRBJ2-7,TRBV24-1,TGTGCCACCAGTGACGGAGAGCGGGAGACCTCCGAGCAGTACTTC,CATSDGERETSEQYF
few,.,TRBJ1-1,TRBV12-3/TRBV12-4,TGTGCCAGCAGCACCGCGGGGTTGGACACTGAAGCTTTCTTT,CASSTAGLDTEAFF
many,TRBD1,TRBJ2-2,TRBV11-1,TGTGCCAGCAGACCCGGACAGGCCACCGGGGAGCTGTTTTTT,CASRPGQATGELFF
.,.,TRBJ2-3,TRBV9,TGTGCCAGCAGCGGGAGTATGAATACGCAGTATTTT,CASSGSMNTQYF
.,TRBD2,TRBJ2-1,TRBV19,TGTGCCAGTAGTATAGGAGCGGGGGTCGGGTATGAGCAGTTCTTC,CASSIGAGVGYEQFF
.,.,TRBJ2-3,TRBV1,TGCACCAGCAGCCAAGCGCTCGGGGATACCTCTAGCACAGATACGCAGTATTTT,CTSSQALGDTSSTDTQYF
many,.,TRBJ1-2,TRBV20-1,TGCAGTGCTAGAGTTTTCGGGGAGGGCTATGGCTACACCTTC,CSARVFGEGYGYTF
.,.,TRBJ2-7,TRBV2,TGTGCCAAGCGACAGGATAGCTCCTACGAGCAGTACTTC,CAKRQDSSYEQYF
few,.,TRBJ2-2,TRBV27,TGTGCCAGCAGTTTAAGGGCGGGAACGAACACCGGGGAGCTGTTTTTT,CASSLRAGTNTGELFF